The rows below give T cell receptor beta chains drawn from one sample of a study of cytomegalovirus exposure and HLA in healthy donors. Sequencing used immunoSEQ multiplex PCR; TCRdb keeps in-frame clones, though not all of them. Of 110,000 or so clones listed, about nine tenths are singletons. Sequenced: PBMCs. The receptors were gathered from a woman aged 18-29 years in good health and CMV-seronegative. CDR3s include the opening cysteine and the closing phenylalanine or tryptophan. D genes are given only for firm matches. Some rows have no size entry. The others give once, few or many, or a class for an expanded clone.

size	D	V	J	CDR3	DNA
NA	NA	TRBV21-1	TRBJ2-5	CASSKGGTGKETQYF	TGTGCCAGCAGCAAAGGCGGGACAGGGAAAGAGACCCAGTACTTC
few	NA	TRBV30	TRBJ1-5	CAWSHRADQPQHF	TGTGCCTGGAGTCACAGGGCCGATCAGCCCCAGCATTTT
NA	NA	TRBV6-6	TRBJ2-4	CASSYIGSPTGGQYF	TGTGCCAGCAGTTACATAGGCAGTCCCACCGGGGGTCAGTACTTC
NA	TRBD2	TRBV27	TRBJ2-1	CASSSGLDMNEQFF	TGTGCCAGCAGTTCGGGACTAGATATGAATGAGCAGTTCTTC
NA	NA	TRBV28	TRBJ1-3	CASSPPTVASGNTIYF	TGTGCCAGCAGTCCCCCAACAGTGGCCTCTGGAAACACCATATATTTT
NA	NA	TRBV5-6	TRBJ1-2	CASSQRGGGQPHTNYGYTF	TGTGCCAGCAGCCAAAGAGGGGGGGGACAACCACATACCAACTATGGCTACACCTTC
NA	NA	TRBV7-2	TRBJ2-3	CASSLSLGARDTQYF	TGTGCCAGCAGCCTAAGCCTGGGGGCTCGGGATACGCAGTATTTT
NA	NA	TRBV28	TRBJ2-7	CASSFGRGGSYEQYF	TGTGCCAGCAGTTTCGGCAGGGGAGGGTCCTACGAGCAGTACTTC
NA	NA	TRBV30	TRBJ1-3	CAWSVRSGSGNTIYF	TGTGCCTGGAGTGTAAGGTCAGGGTCTGGAAACACCATATATTTT
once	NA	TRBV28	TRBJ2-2	CASSPSLGTNTGELFF	TGTGCCAGCAGTCCCTCGCTGGGGACAAACACCGGGGAGCTGTTTTTT
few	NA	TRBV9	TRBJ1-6	CASSGRGAGSPLHF	TGTGCCAGCAGCGGAAGGGGTGCTGGGTCACCCCTCCACTTT
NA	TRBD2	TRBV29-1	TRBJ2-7	CSVGSAGVTYEQYF	TGCAGCGTTGGGAGTGCGGGGGTGACATACGAGCAGTACTTC
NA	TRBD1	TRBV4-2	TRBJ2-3	CASERGRNTDTQYF	TGTGCCAGCGAAAGGGGGCGTAACACAGATACGCAGTATTTT
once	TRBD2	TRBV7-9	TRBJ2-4	CASSLGLAGGREDIQYF	TGTGCCAGCAGCTTGGGACTAGCGGGGGGCCGGGAGGACATTCAGTACTTC
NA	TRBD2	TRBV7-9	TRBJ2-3	CASSLLGTSGSGDTQYF	TGTGCCAGCAGCTTATTGGGGACTAGCGGGAGTGGGGATACGCAGTATTTT
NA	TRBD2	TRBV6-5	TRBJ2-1	CASSYGGAGDNEQFF	TGTGCCAGCAGTTACGGTGGAGCGGGGGACAATGAGCAGTTCTTC
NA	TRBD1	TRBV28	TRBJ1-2	CASSSSGTGIRGYTF	TGTGCCAGCAGCTCCTCCGGGACAGGGATTCGGGGCTACACCTTC
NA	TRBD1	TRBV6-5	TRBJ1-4	CASSPAGGTNEKLFF	TGTGCCAGCAGTCCGGCAGGGGGCACTAATGAAAAACTGTTTTTT
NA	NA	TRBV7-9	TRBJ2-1	CASSTPGSNEQFF	TGTGCCAGCAGCACCCCAGGTTCCAATGAGCAGTTCTTC
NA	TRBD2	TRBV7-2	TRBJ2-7	CASSLAYSGGDDEQYF	TGTGCCAGCAGCTTAGCGTATAGCGGGGGGGACGACGAGCAGTACTTC
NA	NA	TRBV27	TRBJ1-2	CASSSPSVGYGYTF	TGTGCCAGCAGTTCCCCGTCTGTCGGCTATGGCTACACCTTC
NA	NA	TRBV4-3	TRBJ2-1	CASSQKGGENNEQFF	TGCGCCAGCAGCCAAAAAGGAGGGGAAAACAATGAGCAGTTCTTC
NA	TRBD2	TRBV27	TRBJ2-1	CASSMTSGPLSSYNEQFF	TGTGCCAGCAGTATGACTAGCGGGCCTTTGAGCTCCTACAATGAGCAGTTCTTC
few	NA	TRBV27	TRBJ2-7	CASRAGTPLIPREQYF	TGTGCCAGCAGAGCCGGGACTCCCTTAATCCCGCGGGAGCAGTACTTC
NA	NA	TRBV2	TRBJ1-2	CASSAEANYGYTF	TGTGCCAGCAGTGCAGAAGCTAACTATGGCTACACCTTC
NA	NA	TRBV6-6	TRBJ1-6	CASTSWGRADSPLHF	TGTGCCAGCACGTCGTGGGGCAGGGCTGATTCACCCCTCCACTTT
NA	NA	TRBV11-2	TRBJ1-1	CASSLVDRYPEAFF	TGTGCCAGCAGCTTAGTAGACAGGTACCCTGAAGCTTTCTTT
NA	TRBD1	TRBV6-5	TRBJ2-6	CASRLGGAGANVLTF	TGTGCCAGCAGGTTAGGGGGCGCTGGGGCCAACGTCCTGACTTTC
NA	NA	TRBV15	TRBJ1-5	CATSRDKGLGQPQHF	TGTGCCACCAGCAGAGACAAGGGGTTGGGTCAGCCCCAGCATTTT
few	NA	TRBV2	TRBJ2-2	CASSDQALGVVAGELFF	TGTGCCAGCAGTGACCAAGCTCTAGGCGTGGTGGCCGGGGAGCTGTTTTTT
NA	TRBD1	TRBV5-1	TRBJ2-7	CASSSGTGPHEQYF	TGCGCCAGCAGCTCCGGGACAGGGCCCCACGAGCAGTACTTC
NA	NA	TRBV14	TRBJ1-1	CASSQENNRFQGWTEAFF	TGTGCCAGCAGCCAAGAAAATAATAGGTTTCAGGGGTGGACTGAAGCTTTCTTT
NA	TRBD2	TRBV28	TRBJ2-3	CATDQGLGVSDTQYF	TGTGCCACCGACCAAGGACTAGGAGTTTCAGATACGCAGTATTTT
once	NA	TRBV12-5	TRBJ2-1	CASGLGIAPHSSYNEQFF	TGTGCTAGTGGTTTGGGAATTGCCCCCCATAGCTCCTACAATGAGCAGTTCTTC
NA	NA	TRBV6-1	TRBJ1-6	CASSEVQANSPLHF	TGTGCCAGCAGTGAAGTACAGGCCAATTCACCCCTCCACTTT
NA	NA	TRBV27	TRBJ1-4	CASKGSRGGEKLFF	TGTGCCAGCAAGGGCTCCAGGGGAGGGGAAAAACTGTTTTTT
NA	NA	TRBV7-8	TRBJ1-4	CASSHVQATNEKLFF	TGTGCCAGCAGCCATGTACAGGCCACAAATGAAAAACTGTTTTTT
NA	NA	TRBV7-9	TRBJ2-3	CASGSTDTQYF	TGTGCCAGCGGCAGCACAGATACGCAGTATTTT
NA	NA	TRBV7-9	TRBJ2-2	CASSLLNTGELFF	TGTGCCAGCAGCTTACTGAACACCGGGGAGCTGTTTTTT
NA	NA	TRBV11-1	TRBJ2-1	CASRSVYGHTSEQFF	TGTGCCAGCAGGAGTGTATACGGACATACCAGTGAGCAGTTCTTC
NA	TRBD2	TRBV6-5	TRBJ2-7	CASSYSGGTYEQYF	TGTGCCAGCAGTTACTCGGGGGGGACCTACGAGCAGTACTTC
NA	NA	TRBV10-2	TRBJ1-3	CASSEHSGNTIYF	TGCGCCAGCAGTGAGCACTCTGGAAACACCATATATTTT
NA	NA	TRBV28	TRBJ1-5	CASSRLAAKADQPQHF	TGTGCCAGCAGTCGCCTCGCGGCCAAGGCCGATCAGCCCCAGCATTTT
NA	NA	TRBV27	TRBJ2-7	CASSAGQTYEQYF	TGTGCCAGCAGTGCGGGACAGACCTACGAGCAGTACTTC
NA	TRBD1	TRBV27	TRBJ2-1	CASSPRQGTHNEQFF	TGTGCCAGCTCACCCCGACAGGGAACACACAATGAGCAGTTCTTC